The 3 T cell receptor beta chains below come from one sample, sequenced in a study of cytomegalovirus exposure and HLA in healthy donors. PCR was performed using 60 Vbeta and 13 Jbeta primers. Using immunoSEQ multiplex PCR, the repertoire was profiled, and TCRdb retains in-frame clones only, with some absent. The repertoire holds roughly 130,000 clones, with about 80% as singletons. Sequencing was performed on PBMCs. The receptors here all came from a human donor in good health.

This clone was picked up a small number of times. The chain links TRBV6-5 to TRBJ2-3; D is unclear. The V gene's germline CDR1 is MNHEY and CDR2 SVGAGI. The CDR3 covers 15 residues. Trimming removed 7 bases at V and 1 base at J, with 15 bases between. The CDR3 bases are TGTGCCAGCACCCAAGTTACAGATCGCACAGATACGCAGTATTTT. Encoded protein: CASTQVTDRTDTQYF.

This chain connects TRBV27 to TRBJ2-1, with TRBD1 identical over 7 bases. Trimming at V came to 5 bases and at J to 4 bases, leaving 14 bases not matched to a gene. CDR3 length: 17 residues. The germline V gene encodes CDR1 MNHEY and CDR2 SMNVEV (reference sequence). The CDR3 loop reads CASSLQRWTGLYNEQFF. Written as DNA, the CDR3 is TGTGCCAGCAGTCTGCAAAGGTGGACAGGTTTGTACAATGAGCAGTTCTTC.

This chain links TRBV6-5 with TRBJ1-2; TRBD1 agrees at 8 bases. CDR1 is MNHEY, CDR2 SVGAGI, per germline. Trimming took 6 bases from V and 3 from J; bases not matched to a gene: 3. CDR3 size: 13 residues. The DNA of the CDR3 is TGTGCCAGCAGGAGGGGACAGGACTATGGCTACACCTTC. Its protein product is CASRRGQDYGYTF.